Shown below are 6 T cell receptor beta chains from a single sample sequenced in a study of blood T cell repertoires in COVID-19. TCRdb keeps only in-frame clones here, not all; method: immunoSEQ multiplex PCR. The table records more than 300,000 clones, roughly 86% of them present only once. Sequencing used peripheral blood. These receptors all stem from a woman aged 45-59 years with acute or convalescent COVID-19.

This sequence joins TRBV21-1 and TRBJ2-1; the table's TRBD2 call for D was not verified on the DNA. TRBV21-1 is a listed pseudogene. The CDR3 contains 19 residues. The CDR3 sequence: CASSKATQPLAGGDNEQFF. CDR3 DNA sequence: TGTGCCAGCAGCAAAGCCACCCAACCGCTAGCGGGAGGGGACAATGAGCAGTTCTTC.

This chain uses TRBV18 with TRBJ1-1; the D gene is possibly TRBD1 (5 bases). The CDR3 consists of 14 residues. CDR1 is KGHSH, CDR2 LQKENI, per germline. V dropped 1 base and J dropped 3 bases, with 9 bases sitting between them. CDR3 sequence: CASSPQEGHTEAFF. For the CDR3, the DNA is TGTGCCAGCTCACCACAGGAGGGGCACACTGAAGCTTTCTTT.

V and J are TRBV5-1 and TRBJ1-3; no firm D call. Germline loops: CDR1 SGHRS, CDR2 YFSETQ. The CDR3 totals 13 residues. Between the trimmed V and J ends, which lost 6 bases and 1 base, there was a span of 8 bases. CDR3 sequence: CASKLGSGNTIYF. CDR3 sequence (DNA): TGCGCCAGCAAACTCGGGTCTGGAAACACCATATATTTT. The variable domain in full, with the rest retrieved from reference TRBV5-1 and TRBJ1-3, is KAGVTQTPRYLIKTRGQQVTLSCSPISGHRSVSWYQQTPGQGLQFLFEYFSETQRNKGNFPGRFSGRQFSNSRSEMNVSTLELGDSALYLCASKLGSGNTIYFGEGSWLTVV.

The chain joins TRBV29-1 to TRBJ2-3; a possible D gene is TRBD1 (6 bases). V lost 7 bases and J lost 4, with 12 bases in between. Germline CDR1 SQVTM, CDR2 ANQGSEA. This CDR3 contains 12 residues. CDR3 nucleotides: TGCAGCGCAGGACAGACACCAGATACGCAGTATTTT. Encoded protein: CSAGQTPDTQYF.

The genes are TRBV19 and TRBJ2-1, with D possibly TRBD2 on 6 matching bases. Trimming took off 3 bases at V and 4 bases at J, with 7 bases between the two ends. This CDR3 is built from 13 residues. CDR1 LNHDA and CDR2 SQIVND come from the germline V gene (reference sequence). The CDR3 DNA reads TGTGCCAGTAGTATTGGGACTTACAATGAGCAGTTCTTC. It yields the protein CASSIGTYNEQFF.

V gene TRBV5-8 combines with J gene TRBJ2-1; TRBD1 might be the D (5 bases). Trimming pared 2 bases from V and 0 bases from J, leaving 9 bases between. This CDR3 region has 15 residues. Germline lookup yields CDR1 SGHTS and CDR2 YDEGEE. CDR3 DNA: TGTGCCAGCAGCTTAGGGGCTAGCTCCTACAATGAGCAGTTCTTC. It codes for CASSLGASSYNEQFF.